This T cell receptor (beta chain) is drawn from a study of human T cells and chemical hapten exposure. TCRdb used MiXCR to reprocess the 5' RACE reads, holding one entry per CDR3 protein. The table shows over 70,000 distinct CDR3 sequences, with approximately 15% occurring only once. The authors extracted total RNA from unfractionated whole blood. The CDR3 runs 13 residues. This chain uses TRBV21-1 with TRBJ1-5. TRBV21-1 is a pseudogene locus. The TCR was taken from a female donor in good health. This CDR3 is CASNPRSNQPQHF. The CDR3 DNA reads as TGTGCCAGCAACCCACGGAGCAATCAGCCCCAGCATTTT.